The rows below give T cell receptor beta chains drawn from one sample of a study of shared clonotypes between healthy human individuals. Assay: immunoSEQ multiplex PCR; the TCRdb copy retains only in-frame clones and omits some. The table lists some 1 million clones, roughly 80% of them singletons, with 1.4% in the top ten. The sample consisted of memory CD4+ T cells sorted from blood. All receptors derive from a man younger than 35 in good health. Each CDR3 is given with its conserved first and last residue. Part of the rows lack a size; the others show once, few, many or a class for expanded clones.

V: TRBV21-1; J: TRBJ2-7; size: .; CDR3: CASSPKRGLPYEQYF
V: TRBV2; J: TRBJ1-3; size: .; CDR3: CASSEDTLSGNTIYF
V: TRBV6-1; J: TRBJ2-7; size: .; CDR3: CASRGDRLYEQYF
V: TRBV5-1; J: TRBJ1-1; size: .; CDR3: CASTSGNTEAFF
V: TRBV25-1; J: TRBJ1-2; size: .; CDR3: CASSPQEGQYYGYTF
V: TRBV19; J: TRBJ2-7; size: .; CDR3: CASSVQGANTYEQYF
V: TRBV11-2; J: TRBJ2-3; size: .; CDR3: CASKATTSGSTDTQYF
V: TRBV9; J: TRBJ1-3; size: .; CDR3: CASSPTGSGNTIYF
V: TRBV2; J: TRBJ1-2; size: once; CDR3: CASYRVGGGYTF
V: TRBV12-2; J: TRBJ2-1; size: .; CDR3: CASRPPGPPYNEQFF
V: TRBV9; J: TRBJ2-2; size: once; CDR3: CASSQGAAANTGELFF
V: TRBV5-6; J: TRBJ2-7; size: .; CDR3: CASSSGQGAGEQYF
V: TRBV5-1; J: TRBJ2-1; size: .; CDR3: CASSFSSGSVNEQFF
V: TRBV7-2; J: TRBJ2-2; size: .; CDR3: CASSLARLVGTGELFF
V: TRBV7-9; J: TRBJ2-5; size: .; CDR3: CASSIKVEETQYF
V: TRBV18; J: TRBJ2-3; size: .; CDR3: CASLGTRSTDTQYF
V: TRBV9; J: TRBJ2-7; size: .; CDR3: CASSALSSSYEQYF
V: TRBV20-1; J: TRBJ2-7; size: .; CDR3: CSSSYEQYF
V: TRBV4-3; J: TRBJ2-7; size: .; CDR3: CASSRRTREVEQYF
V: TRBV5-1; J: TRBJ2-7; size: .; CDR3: CASRPGTGVFYEQYF
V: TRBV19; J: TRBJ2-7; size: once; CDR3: CASSPQGNGPYEQYF
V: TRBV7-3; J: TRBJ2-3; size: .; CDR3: CASSHRGGTQYF
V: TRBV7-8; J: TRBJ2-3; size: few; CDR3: CASSPGQGRGDTQYF
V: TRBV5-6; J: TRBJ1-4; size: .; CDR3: CASSSYSTTNEKLFF
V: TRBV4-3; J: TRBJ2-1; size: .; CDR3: CASSHEGLAGKNEQFF
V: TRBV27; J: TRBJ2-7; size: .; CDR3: CASGTRRGASSEQYF
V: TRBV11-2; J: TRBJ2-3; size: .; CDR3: CASSPSGRRTDTQYF
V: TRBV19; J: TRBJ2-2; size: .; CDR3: CASSWSGGATGELFF
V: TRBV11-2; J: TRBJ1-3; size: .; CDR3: CASSGSSGNTIYF
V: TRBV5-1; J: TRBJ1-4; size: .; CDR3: CASSVLGTNEKLFF
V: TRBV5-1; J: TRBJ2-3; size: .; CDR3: CASSSGTSENTDTQYF
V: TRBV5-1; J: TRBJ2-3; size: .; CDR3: CASSLRPTTDTQYF
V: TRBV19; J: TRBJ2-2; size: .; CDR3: CASSRLAGLVDRPGELFF
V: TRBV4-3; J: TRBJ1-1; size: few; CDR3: CASSLNLGGDTEAFF
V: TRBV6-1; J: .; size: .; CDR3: CASSATGFVLEQYF
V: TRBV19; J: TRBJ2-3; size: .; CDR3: CASSVTGADTQYF
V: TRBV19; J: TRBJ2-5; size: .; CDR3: CASSTRAQETQYF
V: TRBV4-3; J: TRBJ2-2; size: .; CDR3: CASSQDPRAGELFF
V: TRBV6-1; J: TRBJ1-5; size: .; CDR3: CASSEGVAGLHQPQHF
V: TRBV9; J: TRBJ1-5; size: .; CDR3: CASSVGDTGMPQHF
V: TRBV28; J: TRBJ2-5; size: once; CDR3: CASSDGVAQYF
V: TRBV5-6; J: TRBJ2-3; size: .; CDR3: CASTRPGLAGSTDTQYF
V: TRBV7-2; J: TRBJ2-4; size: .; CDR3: CASSLAREAKNIQYF
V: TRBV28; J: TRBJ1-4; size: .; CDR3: CASSSDRVRDEKLFF
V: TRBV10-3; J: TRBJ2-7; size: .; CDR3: CAISESGLAGVYEQYF
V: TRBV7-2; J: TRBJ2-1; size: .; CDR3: CASSSGLVYNEQFF
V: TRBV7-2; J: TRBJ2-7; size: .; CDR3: CASSREDRVTYEQYF
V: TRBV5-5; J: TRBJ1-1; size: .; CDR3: CASSPTQGGSVLGNTEAFF